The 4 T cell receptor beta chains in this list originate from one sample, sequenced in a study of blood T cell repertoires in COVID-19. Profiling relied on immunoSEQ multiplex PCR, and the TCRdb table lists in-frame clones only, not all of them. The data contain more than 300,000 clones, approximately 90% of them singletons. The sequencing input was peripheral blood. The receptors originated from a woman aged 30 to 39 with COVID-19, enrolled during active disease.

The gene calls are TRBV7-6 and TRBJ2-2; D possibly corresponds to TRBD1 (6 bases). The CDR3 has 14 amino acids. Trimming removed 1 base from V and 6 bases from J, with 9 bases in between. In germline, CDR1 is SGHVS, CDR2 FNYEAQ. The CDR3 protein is CASSLVQGSGELFF. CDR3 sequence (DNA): TGTGCCAGCAGCTTAGTCCAGGGGTCCGGGGAGCTGTTTTTT.

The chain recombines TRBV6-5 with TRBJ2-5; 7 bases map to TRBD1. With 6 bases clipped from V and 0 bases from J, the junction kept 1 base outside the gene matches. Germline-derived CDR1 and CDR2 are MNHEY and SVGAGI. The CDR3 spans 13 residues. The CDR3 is CASRGQNQETQYF. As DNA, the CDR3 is TGTGCCAGCAGGGGACAGAACCAAGAGACCCAGTACTTC.

The CDR3 loop is CAGWSRPNTEAFF. DNA for the CDR3: TGTGCCGGATGGAGCCGGCCAAACACTGAAGCTTTCTTT. The genes are TRBV5-4 and TRBJ1-1; no firm D call. This CDR3 comprises 13 residues. V lost 10 bases and J lost 2, with 15 bases in between. CDR1 is SGHNT, CDR2 YYREEE, per germline (reference sequence).

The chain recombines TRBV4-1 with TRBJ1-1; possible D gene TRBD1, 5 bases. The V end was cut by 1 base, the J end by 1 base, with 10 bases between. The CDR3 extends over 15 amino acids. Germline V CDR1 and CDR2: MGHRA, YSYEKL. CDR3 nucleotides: TGCGCCAGCAGCCAAGCGGGGGAAGGGAACACTGAAGCTTTCTTT. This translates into CASSQAGEGNTEAFF.